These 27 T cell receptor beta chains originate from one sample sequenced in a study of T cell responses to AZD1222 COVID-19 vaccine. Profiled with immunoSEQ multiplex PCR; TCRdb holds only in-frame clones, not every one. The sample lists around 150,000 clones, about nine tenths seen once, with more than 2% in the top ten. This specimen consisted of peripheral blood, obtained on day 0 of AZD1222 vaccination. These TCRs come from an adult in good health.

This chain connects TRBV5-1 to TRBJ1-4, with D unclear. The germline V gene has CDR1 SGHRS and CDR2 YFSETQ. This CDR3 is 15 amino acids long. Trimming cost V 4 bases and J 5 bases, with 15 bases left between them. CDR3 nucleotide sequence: TGCGCCAGCAGCAATGAAGGGCTAGGGAATGAAAAACTGTTTTTT. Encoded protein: CASSNEGLGNEKLFF.

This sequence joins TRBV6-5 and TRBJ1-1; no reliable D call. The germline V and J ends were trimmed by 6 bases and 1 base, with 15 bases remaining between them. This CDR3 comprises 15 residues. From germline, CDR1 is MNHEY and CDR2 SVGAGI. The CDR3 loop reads CASSPHRERNTEAFF. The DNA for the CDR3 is TGTGCCAGCAGCCCCCATCGGGAGAGGAACACTGAAGCTTTCTTT.

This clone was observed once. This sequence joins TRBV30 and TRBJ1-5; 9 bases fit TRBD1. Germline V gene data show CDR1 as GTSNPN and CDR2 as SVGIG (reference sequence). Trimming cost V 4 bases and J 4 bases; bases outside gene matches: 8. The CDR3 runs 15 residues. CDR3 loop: CAWKQTGGLNQPQHF. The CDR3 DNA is TGTGCCTGGAAACAAACAGGGGGCTTAAATCAGCCCCAGCATTTT. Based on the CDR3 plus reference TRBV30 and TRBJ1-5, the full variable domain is SQTIHQWPATLVQPVGSPLSLECTVEGTSNPNLYWYRQAAGRGLQLLFYSVGIGQISSEVPQNLSASRPQDRQFILSSKKLLLSDSGFYLCAWKQTGGLNQPQHFGDGTRLSIL.

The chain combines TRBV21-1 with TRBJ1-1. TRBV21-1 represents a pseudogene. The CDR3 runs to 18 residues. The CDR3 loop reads CASSRRDGSMDMNTEAFF. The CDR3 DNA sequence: TGTGCCAGCAGCAGGAGGGACGGATCTATGGATATGAACACTGAAGCTTTCTTT.

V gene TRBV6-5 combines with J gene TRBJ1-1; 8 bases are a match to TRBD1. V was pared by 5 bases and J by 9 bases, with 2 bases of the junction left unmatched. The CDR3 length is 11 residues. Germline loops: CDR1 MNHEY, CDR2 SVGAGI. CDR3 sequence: CASSRQGKAFF. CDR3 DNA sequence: TGTGCCAGCAGTAGACAGGGGAAAGCTTTCTTT.

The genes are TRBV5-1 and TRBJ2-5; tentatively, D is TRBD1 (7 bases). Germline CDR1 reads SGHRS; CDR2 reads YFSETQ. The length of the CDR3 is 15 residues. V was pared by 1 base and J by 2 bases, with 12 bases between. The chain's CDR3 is CASSLMAGGQETQYF. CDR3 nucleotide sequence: TGCGCCAGCAGCTTGATGGCAGGGGGGCAAGAGACCCAGTACTTC. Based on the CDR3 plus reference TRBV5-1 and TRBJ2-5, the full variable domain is KAGVTQTPRYLIKTRGQQVTLSCSPISGHRSVSWYQQTPGQGLQFLFEYFSETQRNKGNFPGRFSGRQFSNSRSEMNVSTLELGDSALYLCASSLMAGGQETQYFGPGTRLLVL.

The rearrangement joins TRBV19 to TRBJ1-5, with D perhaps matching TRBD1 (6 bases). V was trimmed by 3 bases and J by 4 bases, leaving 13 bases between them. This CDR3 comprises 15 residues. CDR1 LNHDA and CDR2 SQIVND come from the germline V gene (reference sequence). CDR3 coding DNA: TGTGCCAGTAGTATGTACAGGGATGGGAATCAGCCCCAGCATTTT. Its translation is CASSMYRDGNQPQHF.

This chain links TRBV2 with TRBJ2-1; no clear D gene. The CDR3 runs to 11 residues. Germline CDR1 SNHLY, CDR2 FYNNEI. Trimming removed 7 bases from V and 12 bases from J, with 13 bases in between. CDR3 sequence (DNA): TGTGCCAGCACCATAGAGGTGGTGCAGTTCTTC. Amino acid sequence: CASTIEVVQFF.

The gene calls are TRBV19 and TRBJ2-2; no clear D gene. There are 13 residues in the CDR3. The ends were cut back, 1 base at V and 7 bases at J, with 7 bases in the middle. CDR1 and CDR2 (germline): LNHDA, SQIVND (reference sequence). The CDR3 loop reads CASSIVSGGELFF. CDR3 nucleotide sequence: TGTGCCAGTAGTATAGTTTCCGGCGGGGAGCTGTTTTTT.

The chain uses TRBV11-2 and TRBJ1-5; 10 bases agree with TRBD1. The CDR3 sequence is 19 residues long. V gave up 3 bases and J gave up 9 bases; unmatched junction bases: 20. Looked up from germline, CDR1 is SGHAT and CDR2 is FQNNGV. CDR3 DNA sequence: TGTGCCAGCAGCTTTGCCCCGCCGGGACAGGGGACGATATTTTGGCCCCAGCATTTT. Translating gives CASSFAPPGQGTIFWPQHF.

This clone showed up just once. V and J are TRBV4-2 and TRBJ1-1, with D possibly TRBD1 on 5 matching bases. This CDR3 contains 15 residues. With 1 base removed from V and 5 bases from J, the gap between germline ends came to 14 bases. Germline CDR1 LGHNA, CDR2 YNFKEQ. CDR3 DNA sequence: TGTGCCAGCAGCCAAGGACGACAGCTTGGAACTGAAGCTTTCTTT. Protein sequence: CASSQGRQLGTEAFF.

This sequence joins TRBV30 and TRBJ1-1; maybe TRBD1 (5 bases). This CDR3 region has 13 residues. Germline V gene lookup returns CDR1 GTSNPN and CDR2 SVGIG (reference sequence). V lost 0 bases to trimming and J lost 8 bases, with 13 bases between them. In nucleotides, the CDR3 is TGTGCCTGGAGTGTACGGTCGGGGACCGAAGCTTTCTTT. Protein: CAWSVRSGTEAFF.

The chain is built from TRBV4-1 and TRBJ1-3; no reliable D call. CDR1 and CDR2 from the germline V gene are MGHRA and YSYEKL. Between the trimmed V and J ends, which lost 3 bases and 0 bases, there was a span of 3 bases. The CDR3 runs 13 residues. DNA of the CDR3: TGCGCCAGCAGCCAGAACTCTGGAAACACCATATATTTT. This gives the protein CASSQNSGNTIYF.

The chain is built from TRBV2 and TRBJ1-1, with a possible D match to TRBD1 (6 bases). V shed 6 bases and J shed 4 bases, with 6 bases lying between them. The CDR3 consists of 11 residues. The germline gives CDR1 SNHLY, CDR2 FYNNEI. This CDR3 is CASRTGTEAFF. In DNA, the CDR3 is TGTGCCAGCAGGACAGGCACTGAAGCTTTCTTT. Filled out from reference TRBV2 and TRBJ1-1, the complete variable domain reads EPEVTQTPSHQVTQMGQEVILRCVPISNHLYFYWYRQILGQKVEFLVSFYNNEISEKSEIFDDQFSVERPDGSNFTLKIRSTKLEDSAMYFCASRTGTEAFFGQGTRLTVV.

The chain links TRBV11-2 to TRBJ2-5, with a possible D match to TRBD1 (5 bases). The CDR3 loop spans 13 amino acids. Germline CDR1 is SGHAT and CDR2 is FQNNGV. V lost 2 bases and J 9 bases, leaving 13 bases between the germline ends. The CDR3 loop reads CASSLQGGGAQYF. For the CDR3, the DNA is TGTGCCAGCAGCTTACAGGGCGGTGGGGCCCAGTACTTC.

Written as DNA, the CDR3 is TGTGCCAGCAGCAGGATTGGGCAGCCCCAGCATTTT. Amino acid sequence: CASSRIGQPQHF. V and J are TRBV27 and TRBJ1-5; D gene unclear. CDR3 length equals 12 residues. V was cut by 6 bases and J by 7 bases, with 10 bases left in between. Germline loops: CDR1 MNHEY, CDR2 SMNVEV (reference sequence).

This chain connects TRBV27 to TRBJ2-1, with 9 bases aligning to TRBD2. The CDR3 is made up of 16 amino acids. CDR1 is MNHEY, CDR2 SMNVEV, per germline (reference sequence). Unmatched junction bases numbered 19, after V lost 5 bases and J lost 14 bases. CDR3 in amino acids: CASSPSGLAGLNGEFF. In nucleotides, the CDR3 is TGTGCCAGCAGTCCATCGGGGCTAGCGGGACTAAACGGGGAGTTCTTC.

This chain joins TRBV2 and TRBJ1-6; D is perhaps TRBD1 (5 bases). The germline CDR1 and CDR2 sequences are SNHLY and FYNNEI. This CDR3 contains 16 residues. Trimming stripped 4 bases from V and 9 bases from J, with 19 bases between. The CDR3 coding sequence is TGTGCCAGCAGTGTCCGGGGTGTGGGGGGAAGTTCACCCCTCCACTTT. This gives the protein CASSVRGVGGSSPLHF.

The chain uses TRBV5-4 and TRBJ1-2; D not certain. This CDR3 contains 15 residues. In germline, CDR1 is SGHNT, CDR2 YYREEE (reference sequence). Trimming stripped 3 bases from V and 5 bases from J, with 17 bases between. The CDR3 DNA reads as TGTGCCAGCAGCTCACAATTTGGGCTAGGGTATGGCTACACCTTC. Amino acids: CASSSQFGLGYGYTF.

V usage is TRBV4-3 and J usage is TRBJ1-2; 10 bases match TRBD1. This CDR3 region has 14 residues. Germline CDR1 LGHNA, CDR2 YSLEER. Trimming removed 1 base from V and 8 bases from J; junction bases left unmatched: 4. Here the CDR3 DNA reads TGCGCCAGCAGCCAAGGACAGGGGGCTGGAGGCTACACCTTC. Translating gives CASSQGQGAGGYTF.

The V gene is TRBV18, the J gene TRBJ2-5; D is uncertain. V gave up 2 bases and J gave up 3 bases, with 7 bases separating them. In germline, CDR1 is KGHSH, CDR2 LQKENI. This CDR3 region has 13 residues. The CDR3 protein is CASSPGAKETQYF. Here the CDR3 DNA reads TGTGCCAGCTCACCAGGCGCTAAAGAGACCCAGTACTTC. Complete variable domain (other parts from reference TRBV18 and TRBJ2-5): NAGVMQNPRHLVRRRGQEARLRCSPMKGHSHVYWYRQLPEEGLKFMVYLQKENIIDESGMPKERFSAEFPKEGPSILRIQQVVRGDSAAYFCASSPGAKETQYFGPGTRLLVL.

The CDR3 bases are TGTGCCAGCTCACAGGGACAGGGGAATCAGCCCCAGCATTTT. This encodes CASSQGQGNQPQHF. The J gene is TRBJ1-5, the V gene TRBV18; 10 positions agree with TRBD1. Unmatched junction bases numbered 1, after V lost 4 bases and J lost 4 bases. Germline V gene data show CDR1 as KGHSH and CDR2 as LQKENI. The CDR3 is made up of 14 amino acids.

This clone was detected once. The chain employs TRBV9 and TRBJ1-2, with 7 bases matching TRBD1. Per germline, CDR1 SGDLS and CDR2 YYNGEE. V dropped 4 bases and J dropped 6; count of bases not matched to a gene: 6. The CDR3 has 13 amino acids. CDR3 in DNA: TGTGCCAGCAGCAGGGACAGTTACCATGGCTACACCTTC. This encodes CASSRDSYHGYTF.

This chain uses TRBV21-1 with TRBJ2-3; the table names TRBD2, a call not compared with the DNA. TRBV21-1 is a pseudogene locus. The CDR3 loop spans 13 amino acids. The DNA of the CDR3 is TGTGCCAGCAGCACCTACTCCGAGAATACGCAGTATTTT. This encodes CASSTYSENTQYF.

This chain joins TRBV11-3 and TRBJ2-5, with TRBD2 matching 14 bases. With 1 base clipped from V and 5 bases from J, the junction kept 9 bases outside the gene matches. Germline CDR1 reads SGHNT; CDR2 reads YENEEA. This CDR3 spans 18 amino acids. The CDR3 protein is CASSLGRLAGGPGETQYF. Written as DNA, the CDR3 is TGTGCCAGCAGCTTAGGAAGACTAGCGGGAGGGCCGGGGGAGACCCAGTACTTC.

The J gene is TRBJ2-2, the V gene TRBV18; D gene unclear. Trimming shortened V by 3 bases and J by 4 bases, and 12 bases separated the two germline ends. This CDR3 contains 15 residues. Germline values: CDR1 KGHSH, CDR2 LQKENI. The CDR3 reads CASSPITHRTGELFF. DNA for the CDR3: TGTGCCAGCTCACCTATTACTCACCGCACCGGGGAGCTGTTTTTT.

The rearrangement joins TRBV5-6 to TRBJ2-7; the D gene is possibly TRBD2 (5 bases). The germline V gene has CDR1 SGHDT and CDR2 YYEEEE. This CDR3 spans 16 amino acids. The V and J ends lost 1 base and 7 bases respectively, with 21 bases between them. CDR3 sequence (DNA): TGTGCCAGCAGCTTGCGGGGTGCCAGCGGAGGCGGGGAGCAGTACTTC. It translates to CASSLRGASGGGEQYF.